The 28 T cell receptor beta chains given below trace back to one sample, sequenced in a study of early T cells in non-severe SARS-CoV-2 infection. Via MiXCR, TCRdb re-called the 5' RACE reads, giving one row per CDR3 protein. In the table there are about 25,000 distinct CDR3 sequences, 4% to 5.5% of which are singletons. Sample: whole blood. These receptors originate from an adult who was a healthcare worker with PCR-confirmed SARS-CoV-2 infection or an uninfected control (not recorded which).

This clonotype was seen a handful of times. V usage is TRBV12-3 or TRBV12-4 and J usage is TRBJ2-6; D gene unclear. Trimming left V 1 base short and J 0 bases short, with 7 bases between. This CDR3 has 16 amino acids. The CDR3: CASSLDMPSGANVLTF. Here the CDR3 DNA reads TGTGCCAGCAGTTTAGACATGCCCTCTGGGGCCAACGTCCTGACTTTC.

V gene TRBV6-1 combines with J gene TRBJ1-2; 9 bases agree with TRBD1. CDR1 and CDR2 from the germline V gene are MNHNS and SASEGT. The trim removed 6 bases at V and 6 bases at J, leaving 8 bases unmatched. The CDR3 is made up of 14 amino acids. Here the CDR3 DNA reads TGTGCCAGCAGCGAAATAAGGACAGGGGATGGCTACACCTTC. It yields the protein CASSEIRTGDGYTF.

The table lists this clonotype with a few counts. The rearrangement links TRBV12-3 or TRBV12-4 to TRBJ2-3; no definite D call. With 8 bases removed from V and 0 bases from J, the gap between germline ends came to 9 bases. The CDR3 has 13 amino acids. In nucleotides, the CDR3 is TGTGCCAGCGAAAAGCCTAGCACAGATACGCAGTATTTT. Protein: CASEKPSTDTQYF.

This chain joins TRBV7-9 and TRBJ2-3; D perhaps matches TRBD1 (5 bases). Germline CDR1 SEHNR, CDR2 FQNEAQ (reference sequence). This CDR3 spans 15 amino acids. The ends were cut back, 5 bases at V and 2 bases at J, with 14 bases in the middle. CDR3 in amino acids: CASSPQGTATDTQYF. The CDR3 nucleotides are TGTGCCAGCAGCCCTCAGGGCACCGCCACAGATACGCAGTATTTT.

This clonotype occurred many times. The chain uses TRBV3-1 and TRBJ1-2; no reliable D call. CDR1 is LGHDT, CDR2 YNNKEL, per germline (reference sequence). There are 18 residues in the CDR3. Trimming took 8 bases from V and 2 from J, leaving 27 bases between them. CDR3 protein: CASHQGPRWAGTNYGYTF. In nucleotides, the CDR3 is TGTGCCAGCCACCAAGGCCCTCGGTGGGCGGGAACAAACTATGGCTACACCTTC.

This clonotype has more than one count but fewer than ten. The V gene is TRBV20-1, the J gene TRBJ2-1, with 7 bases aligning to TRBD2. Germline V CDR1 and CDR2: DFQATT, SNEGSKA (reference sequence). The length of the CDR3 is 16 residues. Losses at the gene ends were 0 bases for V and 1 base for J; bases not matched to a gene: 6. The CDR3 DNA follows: TGCAGTGCTAGAGATCTTAGCGGGCCGTCCTACAATGAGCAGTTCTTC. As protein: CSARDLSGPSYNEQFF.

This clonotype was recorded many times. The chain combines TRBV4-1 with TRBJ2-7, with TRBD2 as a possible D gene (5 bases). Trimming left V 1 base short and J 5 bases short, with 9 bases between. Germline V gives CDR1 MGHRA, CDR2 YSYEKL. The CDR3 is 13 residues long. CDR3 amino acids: CASSQAERDEQYF. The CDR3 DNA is TGCGCCAGCAGCCAAGCCGAGAGGGACGAGCAGTACTTC.

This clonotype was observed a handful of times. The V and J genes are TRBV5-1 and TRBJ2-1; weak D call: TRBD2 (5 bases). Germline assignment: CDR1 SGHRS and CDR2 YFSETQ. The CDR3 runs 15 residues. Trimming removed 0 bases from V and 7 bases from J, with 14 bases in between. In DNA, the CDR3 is TGCGCCAGCAGCTTGGCCCGAGTAGGCGGGAATGAGCAGTTCTTC. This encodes CASSLARVGGNEQFF. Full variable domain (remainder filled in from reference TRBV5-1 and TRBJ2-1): KAGVTQTPRYLIKTRGQQVTLSCSPISGHRSVSWYQQTPGQGLQFLFEYFSETQRNKGNFPGRFSGRQFSNSRSEMNVSTLELGDSALYLCASSLARVGGNEQFFGPGTRLTVL.

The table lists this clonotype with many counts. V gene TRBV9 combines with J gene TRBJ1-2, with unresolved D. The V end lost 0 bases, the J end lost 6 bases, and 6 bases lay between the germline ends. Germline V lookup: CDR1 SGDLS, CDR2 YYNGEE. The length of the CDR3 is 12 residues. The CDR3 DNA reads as TGTGCCAGCAGCGTAGGACTAAATGGCTACACCTTC. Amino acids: CASSVGLNGYTF.

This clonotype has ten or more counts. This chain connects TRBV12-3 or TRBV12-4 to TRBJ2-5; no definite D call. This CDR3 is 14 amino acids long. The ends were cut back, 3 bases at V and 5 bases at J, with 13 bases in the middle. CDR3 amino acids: CASSFRGRTETQYF. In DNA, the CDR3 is TGTGCCAGCAGTTTTCGAGGACGTACGGAGACCCAGTACTTC.

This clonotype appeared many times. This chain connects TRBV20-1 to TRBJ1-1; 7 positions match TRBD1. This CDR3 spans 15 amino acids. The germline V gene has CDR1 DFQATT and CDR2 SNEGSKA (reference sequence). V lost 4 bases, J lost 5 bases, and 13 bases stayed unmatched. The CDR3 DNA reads TGCAGTGCTATCCCTTACGACAGGGCGAGAACTGAAGCTTTCTTT. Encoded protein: CSAIPYDRARTEAFF.

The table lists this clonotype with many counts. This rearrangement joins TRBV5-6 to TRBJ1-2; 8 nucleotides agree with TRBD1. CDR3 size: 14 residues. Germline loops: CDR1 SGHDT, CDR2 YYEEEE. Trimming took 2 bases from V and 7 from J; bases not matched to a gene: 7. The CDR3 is CASSLGRGRRGYTF. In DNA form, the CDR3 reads TGTGCCAGCAGCTTAGGCAGGGGGCGACGTGGCTACACCTTC.

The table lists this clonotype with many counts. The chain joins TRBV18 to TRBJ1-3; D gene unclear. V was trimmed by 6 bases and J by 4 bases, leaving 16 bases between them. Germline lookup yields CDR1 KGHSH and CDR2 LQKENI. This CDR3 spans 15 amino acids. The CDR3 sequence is CASSVHPVGGNTIYF. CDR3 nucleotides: TGTGCCAGCTCCGTACACCCTGTCGGGGGAAACACCATATATTTT.

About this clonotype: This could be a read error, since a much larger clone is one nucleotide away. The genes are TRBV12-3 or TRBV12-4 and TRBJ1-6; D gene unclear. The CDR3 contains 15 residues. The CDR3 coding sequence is TGTGCCAGCGGACCCATCAGCTCCTGTAATTCACCCCTCCACTTT. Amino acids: CASGPISSCNSPLHF.

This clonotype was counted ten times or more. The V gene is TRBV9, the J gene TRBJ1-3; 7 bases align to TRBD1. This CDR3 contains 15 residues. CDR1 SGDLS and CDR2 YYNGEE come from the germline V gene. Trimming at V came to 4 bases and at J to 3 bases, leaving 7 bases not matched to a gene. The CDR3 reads CASSRKDRDGNTIYF. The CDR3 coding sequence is TGTGCCAGCAGCCGAAAAGACAGGGATGGAAACACCATATATTTT.

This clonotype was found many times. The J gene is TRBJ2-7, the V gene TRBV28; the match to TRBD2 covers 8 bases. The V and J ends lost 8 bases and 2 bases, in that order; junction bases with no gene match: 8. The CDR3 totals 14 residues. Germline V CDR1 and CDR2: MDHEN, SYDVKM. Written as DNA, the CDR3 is TGTGCCAGCCGGGGGGGGACGTCAGCCTACGAGCAGTACTTC. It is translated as CASRGGTSAYEQYF.

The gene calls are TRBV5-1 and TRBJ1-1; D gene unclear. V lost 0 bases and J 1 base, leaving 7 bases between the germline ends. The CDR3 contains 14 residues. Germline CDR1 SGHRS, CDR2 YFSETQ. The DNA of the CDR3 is TGCGCCAGCAGCTTGGCCGTCGGGAACACTGAAGCTTTCTTT. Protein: CASSLAVGNTEAFF.

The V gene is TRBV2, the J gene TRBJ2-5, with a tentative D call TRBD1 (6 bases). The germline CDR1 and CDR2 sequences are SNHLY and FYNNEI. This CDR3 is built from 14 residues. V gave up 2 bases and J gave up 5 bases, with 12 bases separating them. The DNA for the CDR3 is TGTGCCAGCAGTGAAACAGGGTACCGGGAGACCCAGTACTTC. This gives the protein CASSETGYRETQYF.

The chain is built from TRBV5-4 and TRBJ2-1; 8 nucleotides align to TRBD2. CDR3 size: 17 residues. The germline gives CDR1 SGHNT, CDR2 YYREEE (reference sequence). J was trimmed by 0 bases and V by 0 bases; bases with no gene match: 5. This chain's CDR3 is CASSLVGLGSSYNEQFF. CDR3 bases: TGTGCCAGCAGCTTGGTGGGACTAGGCTCCTCCTACAATGAGCAGTTCTTC.

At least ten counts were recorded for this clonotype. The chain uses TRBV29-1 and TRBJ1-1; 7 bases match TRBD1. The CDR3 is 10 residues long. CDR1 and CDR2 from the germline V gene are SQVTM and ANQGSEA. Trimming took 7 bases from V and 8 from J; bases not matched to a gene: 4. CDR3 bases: TGCAGCGCCGGGACAGAGGAAGCTTTCTTT. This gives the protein CSAGTEEAFF.

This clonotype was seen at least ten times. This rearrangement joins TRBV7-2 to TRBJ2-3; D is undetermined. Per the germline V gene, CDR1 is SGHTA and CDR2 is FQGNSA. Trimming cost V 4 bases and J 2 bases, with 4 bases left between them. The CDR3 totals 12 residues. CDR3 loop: CASSSTTDTQYF. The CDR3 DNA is TGTGCCAGCAGCTCCACCACAGATACGCAGTATTTT.

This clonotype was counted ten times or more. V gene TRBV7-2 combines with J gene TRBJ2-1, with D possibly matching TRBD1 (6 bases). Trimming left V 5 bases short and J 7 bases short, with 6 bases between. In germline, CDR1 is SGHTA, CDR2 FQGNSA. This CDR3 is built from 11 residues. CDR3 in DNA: TGTGCCAGCAGCCAGGGGAATGAGCAGTTCTTC. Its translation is CASSQGNEQFF.

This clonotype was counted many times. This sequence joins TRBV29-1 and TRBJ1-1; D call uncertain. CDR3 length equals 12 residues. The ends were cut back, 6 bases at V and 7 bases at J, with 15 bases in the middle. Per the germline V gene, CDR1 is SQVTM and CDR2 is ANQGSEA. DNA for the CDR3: TGCAGCGTCTCACTGGGTAGAGTTGAAGCTTTCTTT. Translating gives CSVSLGRVEAFF.

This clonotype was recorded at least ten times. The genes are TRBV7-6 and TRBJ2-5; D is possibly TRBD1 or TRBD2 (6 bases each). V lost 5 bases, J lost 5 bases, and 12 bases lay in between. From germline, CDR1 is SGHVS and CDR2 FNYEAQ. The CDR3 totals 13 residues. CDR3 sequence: CASSRRGVETQYF. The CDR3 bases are TGTGCCAGCAGCCGAAGGGGGGTCGAGACCCAGTACTTC.

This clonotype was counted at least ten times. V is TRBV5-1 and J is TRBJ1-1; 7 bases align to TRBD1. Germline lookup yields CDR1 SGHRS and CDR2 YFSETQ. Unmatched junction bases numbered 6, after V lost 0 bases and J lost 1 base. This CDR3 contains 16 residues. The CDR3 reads CASSLVAGTANTEAFF. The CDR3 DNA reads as TGCGCCAGCAGCTTGGTCGCTGGGACAGCGAACACTGAAGCTTTCTTT.

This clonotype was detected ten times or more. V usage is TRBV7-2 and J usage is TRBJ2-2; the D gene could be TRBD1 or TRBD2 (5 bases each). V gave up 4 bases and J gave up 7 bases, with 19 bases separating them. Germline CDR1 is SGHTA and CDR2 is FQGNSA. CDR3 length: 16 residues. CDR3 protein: CASSSDPGPRGGELFF. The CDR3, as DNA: TGTGCCAGCAGCTCAGACCCCGGGCCGAGGGGCGGGGAGCTGTTTTTT.

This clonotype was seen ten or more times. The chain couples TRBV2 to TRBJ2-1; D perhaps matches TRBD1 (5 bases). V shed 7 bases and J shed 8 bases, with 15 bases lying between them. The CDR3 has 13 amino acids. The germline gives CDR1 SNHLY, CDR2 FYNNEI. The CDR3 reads CASKGPYLHEQFF. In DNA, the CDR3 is TGTGCCAGCAAGGGGCCGTACCTACATGAGCAGTTCTTC.

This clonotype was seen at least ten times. CDR3 sequence: CASNSGTGGSEQYF. CDR3 sequence (DNA): TGTGCCAGCAACTCCGGGACAGGGGGAAGCGAGCAGTACTTC. This sequence joins TRBV9 and TRBJ2-7, with 11 bases matching TRBD1. The CDR3 extends over 14 amino acids. Germline lookup yields CDR1 SGDLS and CDR2 YYNGEE. The ends lost 6 bases at V and 6 bases at J; junction bases unmatched: 8. Looking up the rest from reference TRBV9 and TRBJ2-7 gives the full variable domain: DSGVTQTPKHLITATGQRVTLRCSPRSGDLSVYWYQQSLDQGLQFLIQYYNGEERAKGNILERFSAQQFPDLHSELNLSSLELGDSALYFCASNSGTGGSEQYFGPGTRLTVT.